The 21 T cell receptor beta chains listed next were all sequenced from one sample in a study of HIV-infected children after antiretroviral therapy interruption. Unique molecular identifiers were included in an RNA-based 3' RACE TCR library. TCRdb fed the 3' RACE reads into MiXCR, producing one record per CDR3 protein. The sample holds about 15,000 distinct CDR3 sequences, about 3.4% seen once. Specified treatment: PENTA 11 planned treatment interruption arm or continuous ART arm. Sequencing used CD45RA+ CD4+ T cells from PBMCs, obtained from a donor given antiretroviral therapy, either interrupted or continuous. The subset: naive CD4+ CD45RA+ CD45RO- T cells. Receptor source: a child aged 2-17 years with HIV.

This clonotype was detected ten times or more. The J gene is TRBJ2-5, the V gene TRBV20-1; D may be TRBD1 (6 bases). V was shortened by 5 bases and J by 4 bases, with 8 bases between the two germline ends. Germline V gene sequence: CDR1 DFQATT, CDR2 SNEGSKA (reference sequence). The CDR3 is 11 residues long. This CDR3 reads CSAQGRETQYF. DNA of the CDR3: TGCAGTGCTCAGGGGAGAGAGACCCAGTACTTC.

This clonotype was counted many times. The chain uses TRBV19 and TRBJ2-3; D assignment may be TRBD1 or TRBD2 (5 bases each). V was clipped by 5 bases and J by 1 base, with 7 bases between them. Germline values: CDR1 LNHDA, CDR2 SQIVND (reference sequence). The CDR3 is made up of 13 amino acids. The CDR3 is CASSQGRTDTQYF. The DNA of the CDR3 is TGTGCCAGTAGTCAGGGACGCACAGATACGCAGTATTTT.

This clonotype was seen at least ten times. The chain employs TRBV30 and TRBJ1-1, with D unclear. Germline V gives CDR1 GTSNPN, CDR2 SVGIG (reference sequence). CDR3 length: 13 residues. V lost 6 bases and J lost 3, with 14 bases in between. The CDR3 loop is CACSLWLDTEAFF. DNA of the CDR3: TGTGCCTGCTCACTTTGGCTCGACACTGAAGCTTTCTTT.

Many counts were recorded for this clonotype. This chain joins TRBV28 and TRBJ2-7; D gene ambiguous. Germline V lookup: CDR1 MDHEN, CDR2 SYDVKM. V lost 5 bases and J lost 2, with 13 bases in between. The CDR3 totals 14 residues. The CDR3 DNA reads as TGTGCCAGCAGTCCGAGCTACACCACCTACGAGCAGTACTTC. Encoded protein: CASSPSYTTYEQYF.

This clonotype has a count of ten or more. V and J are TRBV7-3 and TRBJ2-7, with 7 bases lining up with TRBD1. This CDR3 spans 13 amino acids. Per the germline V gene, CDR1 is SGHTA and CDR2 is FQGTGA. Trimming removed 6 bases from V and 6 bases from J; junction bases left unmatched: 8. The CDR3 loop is CASSPDRVGEQYF. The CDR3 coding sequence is TGTGCCAGCAGTCCAGACAGGGTGGGCGAGCAGTACTTC.

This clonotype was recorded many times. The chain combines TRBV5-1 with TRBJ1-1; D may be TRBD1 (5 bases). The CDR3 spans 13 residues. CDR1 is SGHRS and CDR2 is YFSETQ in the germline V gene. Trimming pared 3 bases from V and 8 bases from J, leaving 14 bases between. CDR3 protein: CASSWDTGREAFF. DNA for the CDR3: TGCGCCAGCAGCTGGGATACAGGTCGAGAAGCTTTCTTT.

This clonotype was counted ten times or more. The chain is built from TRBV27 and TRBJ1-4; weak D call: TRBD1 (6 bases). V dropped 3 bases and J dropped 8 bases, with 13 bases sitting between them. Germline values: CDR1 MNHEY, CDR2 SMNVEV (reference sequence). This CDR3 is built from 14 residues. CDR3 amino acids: CASSFGGMGEKLFF. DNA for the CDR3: TGTGCCAGCAGTTTTGGGGGCATGGGGGAAAAACTGTTTTTT.

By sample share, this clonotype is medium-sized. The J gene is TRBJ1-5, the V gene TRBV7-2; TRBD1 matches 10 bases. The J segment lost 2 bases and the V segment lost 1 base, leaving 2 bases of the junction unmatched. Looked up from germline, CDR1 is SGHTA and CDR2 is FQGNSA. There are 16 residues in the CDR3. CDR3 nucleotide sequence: TGTGCCAGCAGCTTAGAGGGGACAGGGGGCAATCAGCCCCAGCATTTT. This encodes CASSLEGTGGNQPQHF.

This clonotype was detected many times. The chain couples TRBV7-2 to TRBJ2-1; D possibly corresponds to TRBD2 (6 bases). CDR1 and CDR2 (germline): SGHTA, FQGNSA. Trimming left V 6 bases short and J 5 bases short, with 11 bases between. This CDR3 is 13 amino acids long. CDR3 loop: CASRSGTHNEQFF. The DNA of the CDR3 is TGTGCCAGCAGGTCCGGGACTCACAATGAGCAGTTCTTC.

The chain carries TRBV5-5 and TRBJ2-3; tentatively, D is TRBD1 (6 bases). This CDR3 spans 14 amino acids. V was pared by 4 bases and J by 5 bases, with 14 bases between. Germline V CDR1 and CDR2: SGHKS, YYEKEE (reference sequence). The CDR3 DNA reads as TGTGCCAGCAGCATCGCCAGGGGCAGAGATACGCAGTATTTT. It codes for CASSIARGRDTQYF.

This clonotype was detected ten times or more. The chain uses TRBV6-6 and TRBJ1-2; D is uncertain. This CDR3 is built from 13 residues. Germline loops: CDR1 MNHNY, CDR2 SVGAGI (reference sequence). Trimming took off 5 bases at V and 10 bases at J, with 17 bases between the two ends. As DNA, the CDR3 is TGTGCCAGCAGTCTAGAACAAGGGCCAAACTACACCTTC. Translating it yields CASSLEQGPNYTF.

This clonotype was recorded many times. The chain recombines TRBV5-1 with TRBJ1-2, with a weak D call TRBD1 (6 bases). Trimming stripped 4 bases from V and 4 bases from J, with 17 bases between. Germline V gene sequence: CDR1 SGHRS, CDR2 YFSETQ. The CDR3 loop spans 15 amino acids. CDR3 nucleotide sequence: TGCGCCAGCAGCCCGACCCCGGACAGTGCCTATGGCTACACCTTC. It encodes CASSPTPDSAYGYTF.

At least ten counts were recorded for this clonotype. This chain's CDR3 is CSARDARGKGEQYF. CDR3 nucleotides: TGCAGTGCTAGAGATGCCAGGGGAAAAGGCGAGCAGTACTTC. The V and J genes are TRBV20-1 and TRBJ2-7; a weak D match, TRBD1 (6 bases). Germline V gene sequence: CDR1 DFQATT, CDR2 SNEGSKA (reference sequence). The CDR3 sequence is 14 residues long. V dropped 0 bases and J dropped 6 bases, with 15 bases sitting between them.

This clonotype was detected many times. As DNA, the CDR3 is TGTGCCAGCAGTCTGGGGGGGGTGGTTAACTATGGCTACACCTTC. Its translation: CASSLGGVVNYGYTF. The J gene is TRBJ1-2, the V gene TRBV28; tentatively, D is TRBD1 (5 bases). Trimming shortened V by 5 bases and J by 1 base, and 14 bases separated the two germline ends. This CDR3 is built from 15 residues. Germline-derived CDR1 and CDR2 are MDHEN and SYDVKM.

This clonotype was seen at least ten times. The CDR3 coding sequence is TGTGCCAGCGGGGTAGATACGCAGTATTTT. Encoded protein: CASGVDTQYF. The chain employs TRBV6-6 and TRBJ2-3; D gene ambiguous. Trimming took off 8 bases at V and 5 bases at J, with 5 bases between the two ends. This CDR3 region has 10 residues. Germline CDR1 MNHNY, CDR2 SVGAGI (reference sequence).

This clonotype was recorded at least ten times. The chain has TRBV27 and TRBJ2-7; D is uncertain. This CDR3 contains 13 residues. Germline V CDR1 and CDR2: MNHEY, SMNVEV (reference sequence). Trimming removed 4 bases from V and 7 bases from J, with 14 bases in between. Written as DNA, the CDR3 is TGTGCCAGCAGTTACCGCGCGTCTGTTGAGCAGTACTTC. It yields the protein CASSYRASVEQYF.

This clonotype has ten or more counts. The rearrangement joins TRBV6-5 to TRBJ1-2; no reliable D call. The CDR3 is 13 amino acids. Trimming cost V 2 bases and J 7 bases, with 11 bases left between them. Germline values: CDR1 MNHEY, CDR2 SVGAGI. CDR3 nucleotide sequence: TGTGCCAGCAGTTACGGAGCGGCAAGTGGCTACACCTTC. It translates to CASSYGAASGYTF.

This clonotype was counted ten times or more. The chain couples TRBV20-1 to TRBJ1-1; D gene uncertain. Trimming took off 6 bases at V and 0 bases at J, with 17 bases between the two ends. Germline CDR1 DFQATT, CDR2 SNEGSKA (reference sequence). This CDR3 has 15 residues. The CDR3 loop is CSAPDRRGLNTEAFF. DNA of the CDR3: TGCAGTGCCCCCGACCGGCGTGGCCTGAACACTGAAGCTTTCTTT.

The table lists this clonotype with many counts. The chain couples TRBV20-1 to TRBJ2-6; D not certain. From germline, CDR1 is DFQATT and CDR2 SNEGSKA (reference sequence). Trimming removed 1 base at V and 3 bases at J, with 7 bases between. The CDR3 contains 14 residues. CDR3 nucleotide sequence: TGCAGTGCTAGAGCGCTCCTTGGGGCCAACGTCCTGACTTTC. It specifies CSARALLGANVLTF.

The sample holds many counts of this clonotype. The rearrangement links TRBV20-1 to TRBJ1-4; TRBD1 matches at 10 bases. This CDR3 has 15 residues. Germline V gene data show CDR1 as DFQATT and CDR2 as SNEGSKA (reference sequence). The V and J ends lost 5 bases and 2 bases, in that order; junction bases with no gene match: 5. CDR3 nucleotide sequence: TGCAGTGCTCGGGACAGGGGAGAGACTAATGAAAAACTGTTTTTT. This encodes CSARDRGETNEKLFF.

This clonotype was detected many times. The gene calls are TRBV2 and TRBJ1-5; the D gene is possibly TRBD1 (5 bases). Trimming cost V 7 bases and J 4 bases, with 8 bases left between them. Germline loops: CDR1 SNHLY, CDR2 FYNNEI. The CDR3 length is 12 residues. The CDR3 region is CASNRLNQPQHF. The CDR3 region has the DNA TGTGCCAGCAACAGGCTAAATCAGCCCCAGCATTTT.